The clone carrying this TCR beta chain was detected a few times. Time point: newly diagnosed GD, antithyroid drugs for less than 3 months. The TCR library used RNA extracted from PBMCs. From an endocrinology department in Xi'an, China, came the patients. The data belong to a study of regulatory T cells in long-lasting Graves disease. This CDR3 has 16 amino acids. Germline CDR1 SGHRS, CDR2 YFSETQ. V lost 3 bases and J lost 0, with 13 bases in between. Arm-PCR of CDR3 regions and iRepertoire HTBI primers were the basis on which TCR beta libraries were built. TCRdb fed the multiplex PCR reads into MiXCR, producing one record per CDR3 protein. The table records 350,000 to 400,000 distinct CDR3 sequences, about 16% of them present only once.

The sequencing used peripheral blood mononuclear cells (PBMCs), collected at new diagnosis, from a patient treated with antithyroid drugs. This receptor was obtained from a female donor with Graves disease. The chain is built from TRBV5-1 and TRBJ1-5, with unresolved D. The CDR3 DNA is TGCGCCAGCAGCTATGAGCTACATTATAGCAATCAGCCCCAGCATTTT. Its translation is CASSYELHYSNQPQHF.